Shown below are 20 T cell receptor beta chains from a single sample sequenced in a study of T cell responses to AZD1222 COVID-19 vaccine. The method was immunoSEQ multiplex PCR; TCRdb's version includes in-frame clones alone and lacks a portion of them. The profile shows fewer than 180,000 clones, about 95% of them singletons. Sequences were derived from peripheral blood, sampled on day 0 of AZD1222 vaccination. These receptors all stem from an adult in good health.

V is TRBV2 and J is TRBJ2-7, with D perhaps being TRBD1 or TRBD2 (5 bases each). Germline CDR1 is SNHLY and CDR2 is FYNNEI. This CDR3 region has 12 residues. The V end was cut by 4 bases, the J end by 3 bases, with 7 bases between. CDR3 DNA sequence: TGTGCCAGCAGTGGGGGGTTCTACGAGCAGTACGTC. This gives the protein CASSGGFYEQYV.

This chain uses TRBV19 with TRBJ2-3; D is undetermined. Germline V gene lookup returns CDR1 LNHDA and CDR2 SQIVND (reference sequence). Trimming cost V 1 base and J 0 bases, with 20 bases left between them. There are 19 residues in the CDR3. CDR3 nucleotides: TGTGCCAGTAGTATAGTACAACTTGGGCACGGGTCTAGCACAGATACGCAGTATTTT. As protein: CASSIVQLGHGSSTDTQYF.

The rearrangement links TRBV6-5 to TRBJ1-2; TRBD1 agrees at 8 bases. The CDR3 covers 13 residues. CDR1 is MNHEY and CDR2 is SVGAGI in the germline V gene. V gave up 6 bases and J gave up 5 bases; unmatched junction bases: 5. In nucleotides, the CDR3 is TGTGCCAGCAGGGGAACAGGGGGATATGGCTACACCTTC. Translated: CASRGTGGYGYTF.

CDR3 coding DNA: TGCGCCAGCAGCTACGGACAGGGGAGGGATACGCAGTATTTT. Protein: CASSYGQGRDTQYF. The chain uses TRBV5-1 and TRBJ2-3, with TRBD1 matching 9 bases. The V gene end was trimmed by 3 bases and the J gene end by 6 bases; junction bases not matched to a gene: 5. Germline lookup yields CDR1 SGHRS and CDR2 YFSETQ. The CDR3 is 14 amino acids.

The genes are TRBV6-5 and TRBJ1-1; D is uncertain. CDR1 is MNHEY, CDR2 SVGAGI, per germline. Deletions cut 8 bases from V and 1 base from J, with 11 bases between. CDR3 length: 13 residues. CDR3 bases: TGTGCCAGCCGCTCGACGGAGAACACTGAAGCTTTCTTT. This translates into CASRSTENTEAFF.

This clone was picked up one time. The chain carries TRBV13 and TRBJ1-5; perhaps TRBD1 as D (5 bases). V lost 5 bases to trimming and J lost 4 bases, with 12 bases between them. The length of the CDR3 is 14 residues. Germline CDR1 is PRHDT and CDR2 is FYEKMQ (reference sequence). The CDR3 DNA follows: TGTGCCAGCAGCCACCGGGACGGGAATCAGCCCCAGCATTTT. Protein product: CASSHRDGNQPQHF.

The chain joins TRBV19 to TRBJ1-5, with D perhaps matching TRBD1 (5 bases). Trimming removed 5 bases at V and 5 bases at J, with 10 bases between. The CDR3 sequence is 13 residues long. The V gene's germline CDR1 is LNHDA and CDR2 SQIVND (reference sequence). CDR3 residues: CASSQGVYQPQHF. CDR3 sequence (DNA): TGTGCCAGTAGTCAGGGCGTCTATCAGCCCCAGCATTTT.

The rearrangement joins TRBV7-8 to TRBJ2-1, with D tentatively TRBD2 (6 bases). Germline V lookup: CDR1 SGHVS, CDR2 FQNEAQ. This CDR3 spans 14 amino acids. V lost 5 bases and J lost 9, with 17 bases in between. The CDR3 nucleotides read TGTGCCAGCAGCCTGCAGGGAGGTACTCTTGAGCAGTTCTTC. It encodes CASSLQGGTLEQFF. The full variable domain, in which reference TRBV7-8 and TRBJ2-1 provide the parts outside the CDR3, is GAGVSQSPRYKVAKRGQDVALRCDPISGHVSLFWYQQALGQGPEFLTYFQNEAQLDKSGLPSDRFFAERPEGSVSTLKIQRTQQEDSAVYLCASSLQGGTLEQFFGPGTRLTVL.

The rearrangement links TRBV2 to TRBJ2-7, with 8 bases aligning to TRBD1. V lost 4 bases and J lost 7; bases outside the gene matches: 3. This CDR3 contains 12 residues. The germline V gene encodes CDR1 SNHLY and CDR2 FYNNEI. This CDR3 reads CASSGQGREQYV. In nucleotides, the CDR3 is TGTGCCAGCAGTGGACAGGGGAGGGAGCAGTACGTC.

The CDR3 DNA is TGTGCCATCAGGTCATTCGGGACAGGAGGGTCCTCTGGGGCCAACGTCCTGACTTTC. Its protein product is CAIRSFGTGGSSGANVLTF. The chain recombines TRBV10-3 with TRBJ2-6; 8 bases line up with TRBD1. The CDR3 sequence is 19 residues long. Looked up from germline, CDR1 is ENHRY and CDR2 is SYGVKD. Losses at the gene ends were 6 bases for V and 0 bases for J; bases not matched to a gene: 13.

This chain links TRBV14 with TRBJ2-1; possible D gene TRBD2, 6 bases. The CDR3 has 14 amino acids. V dropped 3 bases and J dropped 7 bases, with 13 bases sitting between them. In germline, CDR1 is SGHDN, CDR2 FVKESK. The DNA for the CDR3 is TGTGCCAGCAGCCAGGCCCCCGGGGGTAATGAGCAGTTCTTC. Translated, it gives CASSQAPGGNEQFF.

This sequence joins TRBV5-6 and TRBJ1-5, with 7 bases aligning to TRBD1. Looked up from germline, CDR1 is SGHDT and CDR2 is YYEEEE. V gave up 3 bases and J gave up 6 bases; unmatched junction bases: 12. This CDR3 region has 16 residues. CDR3 residues: CASSWPDRVGSQPQHF. DNA for the CDR3: TGTGCCAGCAGCTGGCCTGACAGGGTAGGAAGTCAGCCCCAGCATTTT.

The chain joins TRBV19 to TRBJ2-4, with 7 bases fitting TRBD2. The CDR3 is 14 amino acids. Germline CDR1 LNHDA, CDR2 SQIVND (reference sequence). With 10 bases clipped from V and 0 bases from J, the junction kept 6 bases outside the gene matches. The CDR3 is CATRETLAKNIQYF. DNA of the CDR3: TGTGCCACGCGGGAGACCCTAGCCAAAAACATTCAGTACTTC. Variable domain in full (rest from reference TRBV19 and TRBJ2-4): DGGITQSPKYLFRKEGQNVTLSCEQNLNHDAMYWYRQDPGQGLRLIYYSQIVNDFQKGDIAEGYSVSREKKESFPLTVTSAQKNPTAFYLCATRETLAKNIQYFGAGTRLSVL.

This clone was counted once. The chain is built from TRBV7-2 and TRBJ2-3, with D unclear. This CDR3 has 14 residues. CDR1 and CDR2 (germline): SGHTA, FQGNSA. The V end was cut by 6 bases, the J end by 2 bases, with 12 bases between. The CDR3 loop is CASSLTRSTDTQYF. The CDR3 DNA reads TGTGCCAGCAGTCTGACGCGGTCCACAGATACGCAGTATTTT.

About this clone: One end of the junction does not line up with germline, which may come from a read error. The genes are TRBV2 and TRBJ1-2; D is possibly TRBD1 (5 bases). The CDR3 runs 14 residues. CDR1 and CDR2 (germline): SNHLY, FYNNEI. The CDR3 here is CASSEGSGDYGYTF. CDR3 bases: TGTGCCAGCAGCGAAGGGTCGGGGGACTATGGCTACACCTTC.

J is TRBJ1-5 and V is TRBV4-2; 7 bases are shared with TRBD1. CDR1 is LGHNA, CDR2 YNFKEQ, per germline. The CDR3 sequence is 13 residues long. V shed 3 bases and J 5 bases; nucleotides not matched to a gene: 1. The CDR3 spells CASSQGQHQPQHF. As DNA, the CDR3 is TGTGCCAGCAGCCAGGGACAGCATCAGCCCCAGCATTTT.

The rearrangement links TRBV3-1 (or the pseudogene TRBV3-2) to TRBJ2-2; maybe TRBD2 (6 bases). In germline, CDR1 is LGHDT, CDR2 YNNKEL (reference sequence). The CDR3 is 18 residues long. V dropped 3 bases and J dropped 4 bases, with 21 bases sitting between them. The CDR3 protein is CASSHTARGSGSTGELFF. The DNA for the CDR3 is TGTGCCAGCAGCCACACCGCGAGGGGTAGCGGTTCCACCGGGGAGCTGTTTTTT.

The chain links TRBV6-6 to TRBJ1-2, with a weak D call TRBD1 (6 bases). The V gene lost 2 bases and the J gene lost 7 bases, with 14 bases spanning the gap. The CDR3 spans 14 residues. The germline CDR1 and CDR2 sequences are MNHNY and SVGAGI (reference sequence). CDR3 nucleotide sequence: TGTGCCAGCAGTTACGACTCCAGGGGAGCTGGCTACACCTTC. It yields the protein CASSYDSRGAGYTF.

The genes are TRBV7-9 and TRBJ2-5; D not certain. Germline-derived CDR1 and CDR2 are SEHNR and FQNEAQ (reference sequence). This CDR3 spans 11 amino acids. V lost 3 bases and J lost 1, with 0 bases in between. As DNA, the CDR3 is TGTGCCAGCAGCTTCCAAGAGACCCAGTACTTC. The encoded protein is CASSFQETQYF.

As to this clone: An end of the junction does not agree with germline; a read error may underlie this. The V gene is TRBV24-1, the J gene TRBJ2-3; perhaps TRBD2 as D (6 bases). The CDR3 extends over 18 amino acids. From germline, CDR1 is KGHDR and CDR2 SFDVKD. CDR3 amino acids: CATSDWGDFNGGTGTQYF. The CDR3 nucleotides read TGTGCCACCAGTGACTGGGGGGATTTCAATGGTGGTACAGGTACGCAGTATTTT.